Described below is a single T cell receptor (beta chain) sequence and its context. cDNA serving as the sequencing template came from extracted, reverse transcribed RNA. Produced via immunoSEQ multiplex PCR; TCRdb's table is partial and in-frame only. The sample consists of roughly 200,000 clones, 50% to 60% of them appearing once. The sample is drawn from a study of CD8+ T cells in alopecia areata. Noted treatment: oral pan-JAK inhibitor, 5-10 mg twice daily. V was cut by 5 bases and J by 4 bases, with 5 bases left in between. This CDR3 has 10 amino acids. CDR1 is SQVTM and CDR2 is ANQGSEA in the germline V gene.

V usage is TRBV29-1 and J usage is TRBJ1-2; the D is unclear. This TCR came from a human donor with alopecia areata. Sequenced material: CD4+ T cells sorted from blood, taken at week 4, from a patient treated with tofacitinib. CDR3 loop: CSVWGYGYTF. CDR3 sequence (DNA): TGCAGCGTTTGGGGCTATGGCTACACCTTC.